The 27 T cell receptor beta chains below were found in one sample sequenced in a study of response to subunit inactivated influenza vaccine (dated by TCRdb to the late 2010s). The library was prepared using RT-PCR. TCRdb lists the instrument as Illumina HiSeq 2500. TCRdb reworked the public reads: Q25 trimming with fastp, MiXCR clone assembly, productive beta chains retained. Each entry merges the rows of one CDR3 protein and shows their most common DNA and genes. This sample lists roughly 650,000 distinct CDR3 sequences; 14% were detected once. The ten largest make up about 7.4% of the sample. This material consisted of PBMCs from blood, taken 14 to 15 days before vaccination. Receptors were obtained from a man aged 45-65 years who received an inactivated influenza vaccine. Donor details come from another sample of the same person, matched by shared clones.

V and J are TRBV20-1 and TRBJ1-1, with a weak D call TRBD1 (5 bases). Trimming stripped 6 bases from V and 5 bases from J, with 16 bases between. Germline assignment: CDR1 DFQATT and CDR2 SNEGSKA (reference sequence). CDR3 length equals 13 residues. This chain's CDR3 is CSAQGLGRTEAFF. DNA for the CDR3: TGCAGTGCCCAAGGACTGGGGCGAACTGAAGCTTTCTTT.

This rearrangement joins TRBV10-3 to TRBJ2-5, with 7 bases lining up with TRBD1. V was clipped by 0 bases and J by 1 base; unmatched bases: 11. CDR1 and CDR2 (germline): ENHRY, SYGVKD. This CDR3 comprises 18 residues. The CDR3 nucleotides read TGTGCCATCAGTGAGTCTGCCGTGGCGCAGGGGGTCCAAGAGACCCAGTACTTC. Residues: CAISESAVAQGVQETQYF.

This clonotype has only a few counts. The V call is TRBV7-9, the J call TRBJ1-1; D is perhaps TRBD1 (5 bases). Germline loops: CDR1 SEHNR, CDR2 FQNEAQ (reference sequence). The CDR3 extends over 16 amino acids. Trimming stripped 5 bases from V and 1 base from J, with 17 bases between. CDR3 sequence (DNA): TGTGCCAGCAGCGGGCGTCATACGGGGGGGAACACTGAAGCTTTCTTT. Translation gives CASSGRHTGGNTEAFF. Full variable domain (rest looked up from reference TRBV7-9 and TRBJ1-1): DTGVSQNPRHKITKRGQNVTFRCDPISEHNRLYWYRQTLGQGPEFLTYFQNEAQLEKSRLLSDRFSAERPKGSFSTLEIQRTEQGDSAMYLCASSGRHTGGNTEAFFGQGTRLTVV.

The CDR3 coding sequence is TGTGCCACCGGGGGACAATCGGGAGATACGCAGTATTTT. This sequence encodes CATGGQSGDTQYF. The chain couples TRBV24-1 to TRBJ2-3; weak D call: TRBD1 (6 bases). The V end lost 9 bases, the J end lost 5 bases, and 14 bases lay between the germline ends. CDR3 length equals 13 residues. The V gene's germline CDR1 is KGHDR and CDR2 SFDVKD.

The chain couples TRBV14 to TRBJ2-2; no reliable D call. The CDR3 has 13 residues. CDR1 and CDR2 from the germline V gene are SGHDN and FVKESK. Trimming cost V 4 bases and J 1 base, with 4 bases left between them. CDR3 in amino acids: CASSPMNTGELFF. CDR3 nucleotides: TGTGCCAGCAGCCCGATGAACACCGGGGAGCTGTTTTTT.

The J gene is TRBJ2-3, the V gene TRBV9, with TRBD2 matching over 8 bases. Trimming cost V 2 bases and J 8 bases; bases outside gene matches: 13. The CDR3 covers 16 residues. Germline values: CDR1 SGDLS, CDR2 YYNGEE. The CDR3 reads CASSVEPGAGGITQYF. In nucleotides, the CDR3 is TGTGCCAGCAGCGTCGAACCAGGCGCGGGGGGCATTACGCAGTATTTT. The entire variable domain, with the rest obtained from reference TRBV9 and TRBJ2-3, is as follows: DSGVTQTPKHLITATGQRVTLRCSPRSGDLSVYWYQQSLDQGLQFLIQYYNGEERAKGNILERFSAQQFPDLHSELNLSSLELGDSALYFCASSVEPGAGGITQYFGPGTRLTVL.

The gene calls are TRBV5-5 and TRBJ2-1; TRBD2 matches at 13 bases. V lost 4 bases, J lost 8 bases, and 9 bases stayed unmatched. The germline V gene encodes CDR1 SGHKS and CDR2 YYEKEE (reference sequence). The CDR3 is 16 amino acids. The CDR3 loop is CASSRIGLAGADEQFF. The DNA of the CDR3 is TGTGCCAGCAGCCGTATAGGACTAGCGGGGGCGGATGAGCAGTTCTTC.

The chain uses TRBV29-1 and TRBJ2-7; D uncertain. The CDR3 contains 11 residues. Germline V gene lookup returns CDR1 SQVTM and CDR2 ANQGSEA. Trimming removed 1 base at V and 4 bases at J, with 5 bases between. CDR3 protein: CSVEVVYEQYF. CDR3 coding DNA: TGCAGCGTTGAAGTTGTATACGAGCAGTACTTC.

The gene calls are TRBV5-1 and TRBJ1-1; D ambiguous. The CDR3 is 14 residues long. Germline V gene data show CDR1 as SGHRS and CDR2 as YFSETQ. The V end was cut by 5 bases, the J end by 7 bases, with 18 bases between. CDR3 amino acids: CASRASRGGLEAFF. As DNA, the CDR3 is TGCGCCAGCAGGGCTTCGAGAGGTGGGCTTGAAGCTTTCTTT.

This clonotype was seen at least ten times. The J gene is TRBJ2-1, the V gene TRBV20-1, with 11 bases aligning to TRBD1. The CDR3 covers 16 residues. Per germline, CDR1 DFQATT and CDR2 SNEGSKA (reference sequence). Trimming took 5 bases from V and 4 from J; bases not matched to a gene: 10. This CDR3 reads CSAPGDRGGEYNEQFF. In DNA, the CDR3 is TGCAGTGCTCCTGGGGACAGGGGGGGGGAGTACAATGAGCAGTTCTTC.

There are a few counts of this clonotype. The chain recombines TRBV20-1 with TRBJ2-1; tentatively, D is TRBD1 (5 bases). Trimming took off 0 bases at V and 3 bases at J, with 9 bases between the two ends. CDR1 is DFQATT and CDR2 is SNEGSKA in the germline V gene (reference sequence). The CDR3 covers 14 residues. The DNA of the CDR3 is TGCAGTGCTAGAGAACAGGAGCTCTACAATGAGCAGTTCTTC. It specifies CSAREQELYNEQFF.

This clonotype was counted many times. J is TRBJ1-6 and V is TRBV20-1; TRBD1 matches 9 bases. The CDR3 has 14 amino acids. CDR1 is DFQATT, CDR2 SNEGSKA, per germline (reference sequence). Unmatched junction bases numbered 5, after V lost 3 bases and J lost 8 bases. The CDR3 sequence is CSASRGTGYSPLHF. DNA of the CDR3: TGCAGTGCTAGTAGAGGGACAGGGTATTCACCCCTCCACTTT.

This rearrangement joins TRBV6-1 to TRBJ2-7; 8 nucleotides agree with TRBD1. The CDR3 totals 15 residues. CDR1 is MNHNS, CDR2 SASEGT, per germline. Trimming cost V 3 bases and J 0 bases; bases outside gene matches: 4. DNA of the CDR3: TGTGCCAGCAGTGATGGACAGGGACTCTCCTACGAGCAGTACTTC. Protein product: CASSDGQGLSYEQYF.

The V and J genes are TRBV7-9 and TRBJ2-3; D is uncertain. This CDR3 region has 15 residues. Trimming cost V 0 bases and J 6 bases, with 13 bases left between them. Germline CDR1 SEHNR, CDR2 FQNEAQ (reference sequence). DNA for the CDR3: TGTGCCAGCAGCTTAGCGCGTGGTAGCTCGGATACGCAGTATTTT. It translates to CASSLARGSSDTQYF.

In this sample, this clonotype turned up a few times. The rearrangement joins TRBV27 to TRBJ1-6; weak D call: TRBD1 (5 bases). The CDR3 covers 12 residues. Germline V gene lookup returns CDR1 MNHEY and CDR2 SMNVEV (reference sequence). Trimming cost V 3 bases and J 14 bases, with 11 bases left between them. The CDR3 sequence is CASSLGRGALHF. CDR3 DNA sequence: TGTGCCAGCAGTTTGGGACGGGGAGCCCTCCACTTT.

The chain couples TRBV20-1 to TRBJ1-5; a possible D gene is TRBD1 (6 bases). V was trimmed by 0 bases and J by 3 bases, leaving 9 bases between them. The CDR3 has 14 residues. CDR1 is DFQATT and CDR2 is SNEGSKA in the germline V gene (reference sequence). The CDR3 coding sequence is TGCAGTGCTAGAGAGACAGGAAACAATCAGCCCCAGCATTTT. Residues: CSARETGNNQPQHF.

This CDR3 is CSARLRDNQPQHF. The DNA of the CDR3 is TGCAGTGCTAGACTCAGGGACAATCAGCCCCAGCATTTT. The J gene is TRBJ1-5, the V gene TRBV20-1; D might be TRBD1 (5 bases). Germline V CDR1 and CDR2: DFQATT, SNEGSKA (reference sequence). V was clipped by 2 bases and J by 3 bases, with 8 bases between them. The CDR3 covers 13 residues.

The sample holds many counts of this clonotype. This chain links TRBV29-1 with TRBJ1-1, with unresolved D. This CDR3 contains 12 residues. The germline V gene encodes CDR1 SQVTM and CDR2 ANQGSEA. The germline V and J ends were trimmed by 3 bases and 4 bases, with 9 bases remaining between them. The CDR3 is CSVEGRSTEAFF. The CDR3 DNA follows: TGCAGCGTTGAGGGCAGAAGCACTGAAGCTTTCTTT. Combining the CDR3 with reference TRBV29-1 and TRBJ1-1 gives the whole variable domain SAVISQKPSRDICQRGTSLTIQCQVDSQVTMMFWYRQQPGQSLTLIATANQGSEATYESGFVIDKFPISRPNLTFSTLTVSNMSPEDSSIYLCSVEGRSTEAFFGQGTRLTVV.

Written as DNA, the CDR3 is TGTGCCAGCAGCCCCGGCAGCCGCTCTGGAAACACCATATATTTT. Amino acids: CASSPGSRSGNTIYF. The genes are TRBV6-1 and TRBJ1-3; D is undetermined. Trimming left V 6 bases short and J 0 bases short, with 12 bases between. From germline, CDR1 is MNHNS and CDR2 SASEGT. The CDR3 covers 15 residues.

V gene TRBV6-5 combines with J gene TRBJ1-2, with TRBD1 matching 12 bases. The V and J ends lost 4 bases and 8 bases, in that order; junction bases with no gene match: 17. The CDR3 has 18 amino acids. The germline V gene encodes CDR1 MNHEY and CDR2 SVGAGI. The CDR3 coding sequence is TGTGCCAGCAGTTCAAACCGGGACAGGGGGCGCGGATCATGGGGCTACACCTTC. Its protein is CASSSNRDRGRGSWGYTF.

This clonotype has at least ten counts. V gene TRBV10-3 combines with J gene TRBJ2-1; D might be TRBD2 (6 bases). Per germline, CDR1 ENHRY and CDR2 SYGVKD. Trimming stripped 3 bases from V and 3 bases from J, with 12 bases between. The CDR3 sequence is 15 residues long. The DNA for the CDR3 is TGTGCCATCAGTGAAGAGCGGGCCCACTACAATGAGCAGTTCTTC. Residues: CAISEERAHYNEQFF.

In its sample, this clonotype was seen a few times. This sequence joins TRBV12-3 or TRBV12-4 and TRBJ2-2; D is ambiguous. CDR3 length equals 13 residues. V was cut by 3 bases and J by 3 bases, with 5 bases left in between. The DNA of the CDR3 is TGTGCCAGCAGTTTTGAGCACACCGGGGAGCTGTTTTTT. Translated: CASSFEHTGELFF.

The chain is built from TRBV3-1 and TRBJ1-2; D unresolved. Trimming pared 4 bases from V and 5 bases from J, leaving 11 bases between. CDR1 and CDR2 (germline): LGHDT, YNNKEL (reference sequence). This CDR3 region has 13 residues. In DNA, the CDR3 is TGTGCCAGCAGCCCTACCTCGAAATATGGCTACACCTTC. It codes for CASSPTSKYGYTF.

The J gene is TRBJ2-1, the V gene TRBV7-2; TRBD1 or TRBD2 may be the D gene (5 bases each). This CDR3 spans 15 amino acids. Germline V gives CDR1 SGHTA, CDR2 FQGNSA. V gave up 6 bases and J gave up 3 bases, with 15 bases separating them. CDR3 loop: CASSKTGTDYNEQFF. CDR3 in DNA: TGTGCCAGCAGTAAAACCGGGACGGACTACAATGAGCAGTTCTTC.

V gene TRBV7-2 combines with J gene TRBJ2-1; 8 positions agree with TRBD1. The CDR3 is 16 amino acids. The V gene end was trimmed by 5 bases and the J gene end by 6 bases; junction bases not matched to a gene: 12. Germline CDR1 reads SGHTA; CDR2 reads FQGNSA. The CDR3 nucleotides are TGTGCCAGCAGCCCTACCCGACAGGGGATGGGCAATGAGCAGTTCTTC. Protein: CASSPTRQGMGNEQFF.

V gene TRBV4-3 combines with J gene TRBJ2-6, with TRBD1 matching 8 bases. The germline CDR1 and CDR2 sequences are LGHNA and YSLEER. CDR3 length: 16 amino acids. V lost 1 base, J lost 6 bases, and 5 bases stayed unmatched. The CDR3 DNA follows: TGCGCCAGCAGCCAAGGATACAGGGGGGTGGCCAACGTCCTGACTTTC. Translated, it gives CASSQGYRGVANVLTF.

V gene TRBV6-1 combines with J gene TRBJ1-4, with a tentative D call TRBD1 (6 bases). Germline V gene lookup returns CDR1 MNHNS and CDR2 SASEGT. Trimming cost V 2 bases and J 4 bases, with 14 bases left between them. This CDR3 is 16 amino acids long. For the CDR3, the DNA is TGTGCCAGCAGTGAACCCCCACAGGGATATAATGAAAAACTGTTTTTT. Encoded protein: CASSEPPQGYNEKLFF.